Listed below are T cell receptor beta chains from one sample, sequenced in a study of beta chain features in type 1 diabetes. Clones were read by immunoSEQ multiplex PCR, and TCRdb kept only the in-frame ones, dropping some. The sample holds about 350,000 clones, about 18% seen once. Sequenced input: naive CD4+ T cells from blood. The receptors were sampled from a woman younger than 35 in good health. CDR3s include the opening cysteine and the closing phenylalanine or tryptophan. The order of the fields is D gene, J gene, clone size, V gene, CDR3 length, CDR3 protein, CDR3 DNA. The D gene is left open where the match is weak. Size is omitted from some rows. Given values are once, few, many or a class for expanded clones.

- TRBJ2-7 - TRBV5-5 15 CASSPTGTFSSGQYF TGTGCCAGCAGCCCGACCGGGACATTCTCCTCAGGGCAGTACTTC
TRBD1 TRBJ2-3 - TRBV6-5 15 CASSYDRGSTDTQYF TGTGCCAGCAGTTACGACAGGGGCTCCACAGATACGCAGTATTTT
TRBD1 TRBJ2-1 - TRBV5-1 16 CASSLAGQGGWDEQFF TGCGCCAGCAGCTTGGCCGGACAGGGTGGTTGGGATGAGCAGTTCTTC
- TRBJ2-7 few TRBV5-1 14 CASSLGIAAYEQYF TGCGCCAGCAGCTTAGGAATAGCGGCCTACGAGCAGTACTTC
- TRBJ2-7 - TRBV7-2 15 CASKDGRGNVLGQYF TGTGCCAGCAAAGACGGAAGGGGGAACGTTCTGGGGCAGTACTTC
TRBD2 TRBJ2-1 few TRBV10-3 13 CAINGRELNEQFF TGTGCCATCAACGGGCGGGAGCTCAATGAGCAGTTCTTC
TRBD1 TRBJ1-2 few TRBV4-2 15 CASSQEDRALYGYTF TGTGCCAGCAGCCAAGAGGACAGGGCCCTCTATGGCTACACCTTC
- TRBJ2-5 - TRBV6-5 13 CASSSDISETQYF TGTGCCAGCAGTTCGGACATCTCGGAGACCCAGTACTTC
TRBD1 TRBJ2-5 few TRBV11-2 14 CASSPRQGVETQYF TGTGCCAGCAGCCCCAGACAGGGGGTAGAGACCCAGTACTTC
- TRBJ2-3 few TRBV7-2 13 CASSFQGTDTQYF TGTGCCAGCAGCTTTCAGGGCACAGATACGCAGTATTTT